This TCR beta chain was captured by sequencing in a study of tumor-infiltrating lymphocytes in localized non-small cell lung cancer. Study context: Each patient gave resected tumor and non-adjacent uninvolved lung tissue.

Whole-study findings and limits: Immunotypes IM1 and IM2 had similar TCR-derived T-cell fractions.

Details on this clone: Its antigen is currently unknown. Other DNA sequences within the sample encode an identical CDR3.

The ends lost 2 bases at V and 2 bases at J; junction bases unmatched: 2. The CDR3 length is 14 residues. Germline-derived CDR1 and CDR2 are SGHTA and FQGNSA. Some clones are missing from TCRdb's copy, which holds only in-frame ones; the method was immunoSEQ multiplex PCR. The sample contains around 10,000 clones, 60% of which appear only once. The rearrangement uses TRBV7-2 and TRBJ1-2; 7 bases align to TRBD1. The TCR originated in a human donor with non-small cell lung cancer. The sequencing input was uninvolved lung tissue not adjacent to the tumor. CDR3 DNA: TGTGCCAGCAGCTTAAACAGGGGAAACTATGGCTACACCTTC. It yields the protein CASSLNRGNYGYTF.